A single sample gave rise to the 15 T cell receptor beta chains below, sequenced in a study of T cells in Graves' hyperthyroidism and ophthalmopathy. Amplified regions were TCR beta CDR3 sequences from RNA transcripts. With the HTBI primer set, the TCR CDR3 went through a first round of RT-PCR. MiXCR, run by TCRdb on the multiplex PCR reads, gives a single entry per CDR3 protein. The sample holds hundreds of thousands of distinct CDR3 sequences, more than 45% seen once. Sequenced material: peripheral blood or thyroid tissue (not recorded which). These TCRs come from a woman aged 18-29 years with Graves' hyperthyroidism.

The chain employs TRBV2 and TRBJ1-2; a possible D gene is TRBD1 (6 bases). Germline CDR1 is SNHLY and CDR2 is FYNNEI. V was pared by 3 bases and J by 6 bases, with 14 bases between. This CDR3 has 14 amino acids. The CDR3 spells CASSEWKGENGYTF. The DNA of the CDR3 is TGTGCCAGCAGTGAGTGGAAGGGGGAGAATGGCTACACCTTC. Supplemented by reference TRBV2 and TRBJ1-2, the full variable domain reads EPEVTQTPSHQVTQMGQEVILRCVPISNHLYFYWYRQILGQKVEFLVSFYNNEISEKSEIFDDQFSVERPDGSNFTLKIRSTKLEDSAMYFCASSEWKGENGYTFGSGTRLTVV.

This clonotype was seen many times. The V call is TRBV24-1, the J call TRBJ1-5; D uncertain. CDR3 length: 15 amino acids. V was clipped by 3 bases and J by 7 bases, with 15 bases between them. The germline CDR1 and CDR2 sequences are KGHDR and SFDVKD. The CDR3 region is CATSDPTEVRQPQHF. CDR3 in DNA: TGTGCCACCAGTGATCCGACGGAAGTTCGCCAGCCCCAGCATTTT.

The chain combines TRBV5-1 with TRBJ1-2, with a tentative D call TRBD1 (6 bases). This CDR3 is built from 14 residues. CDR1 is SGHRS and CDR2 is YFSETQ in the germline V gene. V was shortened by 3 bases and J by 8 bases, with 17 bases between the two germline ends. CDR3 loop: CASSYRAGDEGYTF. The CDR3 region has the DNA TGCGCCAGCAGCTACAGGGCAGGGGATGAGGGCTACACCTTC.

Ten or more counts support this clonotype. V gene TRBV10-3 combines with J gene TRBJ1-5, with D unresolved. V dropped 11 bases and J dropped 1 base, with 12 bases sitting between them. Germline V gene data show CDR1 as ENHRY and CDR2 as SYGVKD. The CDR3 covers 13 residues. CDR3 coding DNA: TGTGCCTCGGGAAAGGAGAGCAATCAGCCCCAGCATTTT. Protein: CASGKESNQPQHF.

The chain carries TRBV29-1 and TRBJ2-7, with 7 bases matching TRBD1. The J segment lost 12 bases and the V segment lost 7 bases, leaving 12 bases of the junction unmatched. Germline CDR1 SQVTM, CDR2 ANQGSEA. There are 11 residues in the CDR3. Here the CDR3 DNA reads TGCAGCGAGAGGGGGCAGCTCTGGGCGTACTTC. Protein product: CSERGQLWAYF.

This chain connects TRBV14 to TRBJ2-7; 12 bases map to TRBD2. Germline V CDR1 and CDR2: SGHDN, FVKESK. The V gene end was trimmed by 8 bases and the J gene end by 6 bases; junction bases not matched to a gene: 5. The CDR3 runs to 13 residues. The CDR3 DNA reads as TGTGCCAGCCGACTAGCGGGAGATTCCGAGCAGTACTTC. This gives the protein CASRLAGDSEQYF. Full variable domain (missing parts from reference TRBV14 and TRBJ2-7): EAGVTQFPSHSVIEKGQTVTLRCDPISGHDNLYWYRRVMGKEIKFLLHFVKESKQDESGMPNNRFLAERTGGTYSTLKVQPAELEDSGVYFCASRLAGDSEQYFGPGTRLTVT.

Details on this clonotype: An end of the junction does not agree with germline; a read error may underlie this. The rearrangement joins TRBV15 to TRBJ2-7, with D uncertain. This CDR3 is 14 amino acids long. CDR1 and CDR2 from the germline V gene are LNHNV and YYDKDF (reference sequence). The CDR3 reads CAASSHGRPSEQYF. The CDR3 region has the DNA TGTGCCGCCAGCAGCCACGGACGACCTAGCGAGCAGTACTTC.

This clonotype occurred once. The rearrangement links TRBV2 to TRBJ1-5; D is unresolved. This CDR3 has 17 residues. The germline V and J ends were trimmed by 2 bases and 0 bases, with 14 bases remaining between them. Germline CDR1 and CDR2: SNHLY and FYNNEI. The DNA of the CDR3 is TGTGCCAGCAGTGAACCCTTACCGCAGGATAGCAATCAGCCCCAGCATTTT. Amino acids: CASSEPLPQDSNQPQHF.

A single count supports this clonotype. The V and J genes are TRBV25-1 and TRBJ1-5; no firm D call. The V gene lost 6 bases and the J gene lost 8 bases, with 14 bases spanning the gap. There are 13 residues in the CDR3. The germline V gene has CDR1 MGHDK and CDR2 SYGVNS. CDR3 bases: TGTGCCAGCAGCCCCAGACCCTCTGAGCCCCAGCATTTT. This codes for CASSPRPSEPQHF.

This clonotype was recorded many times. The V call is TRBV19, the J call TRBJ1-5, with a weak D call TRBD1 (6 bases). This CDR3 comprises 15 residues. V lost 2 bases, J lost 2 bases, and 10 bases lay in between. Germline assignment: CDR1 LNHDA and CDR2 SQIVND (reference sequence). As DNA, the CDR3 is TGTGCCAGTAGTATAACTGGGGGCGGCAATCAGCCCCAGCATTTT. This encodes CASSITGGGNQPQHF.

This clonotype was counted between two and nine times. The chain employs TRBV13 and TRBJ1-1, with 7 bases identical to TRBD1. Germline CDR1 reads PRHDT; CDR2 reads FYEKMQ (reference sequence). The ends lost 2 bases at V and 5 bases at J; junction bases unmatched: 8. This CDR3 has 15 amino acids. The CDR3 spells CASSLFGGRGTEAFF. CDR3 DNA: TGTGCCAGCAGCTTATTCGGGGGCAGGGGGACTGAAGCTTTCTTT.

The chain uses TRBV19 and TRBJ1-3, with D unclear. The CDR3 length is 14 residues. V was shortened by 8 bases and J by 6 bases, with 17 bases between the two germline ends. Germline V lookup: CDR1 LNHDA, CDR2 SQIVND (reference sequence). The CDR3 protein is CASGPAGRSNTIYF. The CDR3 bases are TGTGCCAGTGGGCCGGCCGGGAGATCAAACACCATATATTTT.

This clonotype has only a few counts. The chain employs TRBV7-2 and TRBJ2-5; D not certain. V was pared by 3 bases and J by 7 bases, with 18 bases between. The CDR3 totals 15 residues. The germline CDR1 and CDR2 sequences are SGHTA and FQGNSA. The CDR3 nucleotides read TGTGCCAGCAGCTTGGGTGGCAGACCCACGGGGACCCAGTACTTC. It translates to CASSLGGRPTGTQYF.

This clonotype was seen more than once but under ten times. The gene calls are TRBV19 and TRBJ2-2; D is unclear. This CDR3 has 15 residues. Germline V gives CDR1 LNHDA, CDR2 SQIVND (reference sequence). Trimming pared 1 base from V and 2 bases from J, leaving 8 bases between. In DNA form, the CDR3 reads TGTGCCAGTAGTATAGCTAAGGAAAACACCGGGGAGCTGTTTTTT. It yields the protein CASSIAKENTGELFF.

This chain uses TRBV24-1 with TRBJ1-2; 7 nucleotides agree with TRBD1. Germline CDR1 KGHDR, CDR2 SFDVKD. With 9 bases clipped from V and 6 bases from J, the junction kept 12 bases outside the gene matches. The CDR3 runs to 14 residues. The CDR3: CATPPRQGVDGYTF. CDR3 in DNA: TGTGCCACCCCTCCTAGGCAGGGGGTAGATGGCTACACCTTC.